Following are 19 T cell receptor beta chains from one sample sequenced in a study of shared clonotypes between healthy human individuals. The data were produced by immunoSEQ multiplex PCR, yet TCRdb's version contains in-frame clones alone and is incomplete. The table lists millions of clones, around 96% of them singletons, with about 1.1% in the top ten. CD8 cells classed as naive were CD45RO-negative and positively selected for CCR7, excluding terminally differentiated effector memory CD45RA+ cells. Material: naive CD8+ T cells sorted from blood. These receptors all stem from a man aged 18 to 35 in good health.

The chain is built from TRBV7-9 and TRBJ2-1; D uncertain. The CDR3 covers 11 residues. Trimming stripped 7 bases from V and 5 bases from J, with 6 bases between. Germline lookup yields CDR1 SEHNR and CDR2 FQNEAQ (reference sequence). CDR3 amino acids: CASKADNEQFF. As DNA, the CDR3 is TGTGCCAGCAAGGCAGACAATGAGCAGTTCTTC.

The J gene is TRBJ2-7, the V gene TRBV7-2, with D perhaps matching TRBD1 or TRBD2 (5 bases each). The length of the CDR3 is 14 residues. The germline V and J ends were trimmed by 5 bases and 1 base, with 12 bases remaining between them. Germline V gives CDR1 SGHTA, CDR2 FQGNSA. Here the CDR3 DNA reads TGTGCCAGCAGCCTCTCTGGGGGATCCTACGAGCAGTACTTC. Amino acids: CASSLSGGSYEQYF. The complete variable domain, with remaining parts taken from reference TRBV7-2 and TRBJ2-7, reads GAGVSQSPSNKVTEKGKDVELRCDPISGHTALYWYRQSLGQGLEFLIYFQGNSAPDKSGLPSDRFSAERTGGSVSTLTIQRTQQEDSAVYLCASSLSGGSYEQYFGPGTRLTVT.

This clone has a single count. The chain is built from TRBV7-9 and TRBJ2-1, with TRBD1 matching 7 bases. J gave up 4 bases and V 5 bases, and 8 bases lay outside the gene matches. The CDR3 spans 15 residues. Per the germline V gene, CDR1 is SEHNR and CDR2 is FQNEAQ (reference sequence). CDR3 protein: CASSPHGQVYNEQFF. The CDR3 bases are TGTGCCAGCAGCCCCCACGGACAGGTATACAATGAGCAGTTCTTC.

The CDR3 sequence: CASSRTSGSRTDTQYF. In DNA form, the CDR3 reads TGTGCCAGCAGCCGGACTAGCGGGAGTCGCACAGATACGCAGTATTTT. This chain uses TRBV6-6 with TRBJ2-3, with TRBD2 matching 13 bases. The germline gives CDR1 MNHNY, CDR2 SVGAGI (reference sequence). The CDR3 has 16 residues. Trimming cost V 6 bases and J 1 base; bases outside gene matches: 4.

This clone was seen once. The V call is TRBV4-2, the J call TRBJ1-1; D is unresolved. The CDR3 loop spans 15 amino acids. Trimming took 0 bases from V and 4 from J, leaving 12 bases between them. Germline-derived CDR1 and CDR2 are LGHNA and YNFKEQ. The chain's CDR3 is CASSQDLQGPTEAFF. For the CDR3, the DNA is TGTGCCAGCAGCCAAGATCTTCAAGGGCCCACTGAAGCTTTCTTT.

The chain couples TRBV28 to TRBJ2-7; D is ambiguous. This CDR3 contains 13 residues. Per germline, CDR1 MDHEN and CDR2 SYDVKM. Trimming removed 2 bases at V and 3 bases at J, with 8 bases between. The CDR3 DNA follows: TGTGCCAGCAGTTTAAGGCAGTTCTACGAGCAGTACTTC. Translation: CASSLRQFYEQYF.

The rearrangement joins TRBV4-3 to TRBJ2-1, with TRBD2 matching over 8 bases. This CDR3 is 18 amino acids long. V shed 0 bases and J 2 bases; nucleotides not matched to a gene: 9. Germline V CDR1 and CDR2: LGHNA, YSLEER. This CDR3 is CASSQDTPAGEAYNEQFF. In DNA, the CDR3 is TGCGCCAGCAGCCAAGATACCCCAGCGGGAGAGGCCTACAATGAGCAGTTCTTC.

The chain recombines TRBV4-1 with TRBJ2-2; TRBD2 aligns across 11 bases. J lost 4 bases, V lost 3 bases, and 4 bases had no gene match. The germline V gene has CDR1 MGHRA and CDR2 YSYEKL. This CDR3 contains 16 residues. This CDR3 reads CASSHPSGRFTGELFF. CDR3 in DNA: TGCGCCAGCAGCCACCCTAGCGGGAGGTTCACCGGGGAGCTGTTTTTT.

A remark on this clone: Distinct nucleotide sequences in the sample also encode this CDR3. V usage is TRBV7-9 and J usage is TRBJ2-5, with 7 bases identical to TRBD1. The CDR3 has 15 amino acids. Losses at the gene ends were 5 bases for V and 1 base for J; bases not matched to a gene: 7. In germline, CDR1 is SEHNR, CDR2 FQNEAQ (reference sequence). CDR3 loop: CASSPFDRAQETQYF. The CDR3 region has the DNA TGTGCCAGCAGCCCGTTCGACAGGGCCCAAGAGACCCAGTACTTC.

The CDR3 loop reads CASTLGGGWPQHF. CDR3 bases: TGTGCCAGCACTCTAGGGGGGGGATGGCCCCAGCATTTT. The chain is built from TRBV7-9 and TRBJ1-5, with D possibly matching TRBD1 (6 bases). Germline-derived CDR1 and CDR2 are SEHNR and FQNEAQ (reference sequence). Trimming removed 7 bases at V and 9 bases at J, with 16 bases between. CDR3 length: 13 amino acids.

The rearrangement joins TRBV18 to TRBJ2-4, with D perhaps matching TRBD2 (5 bases). CDR3 length equals 14 residues. The germline V gene encodes CDR1 KGHSH and CDR2 LQKENI. V shed 4 bases and J shed 7 bases, with 14 bases lying between them. CDR3 residues: CASSLPREPNIQYF. CDR3 DNA sequence: TGTGCCAGCTCACTCCCGAGGGAACCGAACATTCAGTACTTC.

V and J are TRBV27 and TRBJ2-7, with D unclear. The CDR3 totals 16 residues. CDR1 and CDR2 from the germline V gene are MNHEY and SMNVEV (reference sequence). Trimming removed 4 bases at V and 1 base at J, with 17 bases between. The CDR3 sequence: CASSSIGLGISYEQYF. For the CDR3, the DNA is TGTGCCAGCAGTTCCATTGGATTAGGGATTTCCTACGAGCAGTACTTC.

The chain links TRBV29-1 to TRBJ2-2, with TRBD2 identical over 8 bases. The junction had 9 bases not matched to a gene; V was cut back by 5 bases and J by 4 bases. This CDR3 has 15 residues. The germline gives CDR1 SQVTM, CDR2 ANQGSEA. The CDR3 reads CSVRPLAGTTGELFF. For the CDR3, the DNA is TGCAGCGTTCGGCCTTTAGCGGGAACCACCGGGGAGCTGTTTTTT.

A note on this clone: The same CDR3 also results from other DNA sequences found in this sample. J is TRBJ2-1 and V is TRBV4-1; 7 nucleotides line up with TRBD2. Losses at the gene ends were 1 base for V and 2 bases for J; bases not matched to a gene: 2. This CDR3 region has 15 residues. Germline lookup yields CDR1 MGHRA and CDR2 YSYEKL. In DNA, the CDR3 is TGCGCCAGCAGCCAAGTGGGGGGGGCCTACAATGAGCAGTTCTTC. Its protein product is CASSQVGGAYNEQFF.

V gene TRBV25-1 combines with J gene TRBJ2-3, with TRBD2 matching 11 bases. CDR1 is MGHDK, CDR2 SYGVNS, per germline. After removal of 3 bases from V and 2 bases from J, the junction contained 7 bases not matched to a gene. The CDR3 is made up of 17 amino acids. The CDR3 here is CASSEETSGIVTDTQYF. CDR3 coding DNA: TGTGCCAGCAGTGAGGAGACTAGCGGGATTGTCACAGATACGCAGTATTTT. Supplemented by reference TRBV25-1 and TRBJ2-3, the full variable domain reads EADIYQTPRYLVIGTGKKITLECSQTMGHDKMYWYQQDPGMELHLIHYSYGVNSTEKGDLSSESTVSRIRTEHFPLTLESARPSHTSQYLCASSEETSGIVTDTQYFGPGTRLTVL.

Comment on this clone: Other DNA sequences in this sample translate to the same CDR3. This chain connects TRBV19 to TRBJ2-7; D unclear. The CDR3 runs 12 residues. Germline CDR1 and CDR2: LNHDA and SQIVND (reference sequence). Trimming took 2 bases from V and 2 from J, leaving 4 bases between them. CDR3 residues: CASSIRPYEQYF. CDR3 bases: TGTGCCAGTAGTATAAGGCCCTACGAGCAGTACTTC.

The genes are TRBV7-9 and TRBJ2-5, with D perhaps given as TRBD1 or TRBD2 (5 bases each). The CDR3 is 14 residues long. V dropped 5 bases and J dropped 2 bases, with 12 bases sitting between them. The germline CDR1 and CDR2 sequences are SEHNR and FQNEAQ (reference sequence). The CDR3 bases are TGTGCCAGCAGCCCCGGGGCGGATCAAGAGACCCAGTACTTC. Translation gives CASSPGADQETQYF. The whole variable domain, remainder taken from reference TRBV7-9 and TRBJ2-5, is DTGVSQNPRHKITKRGQNVTFRCDPISEHNRLYWYRQTLGQGPEFLTYFQNEAQLEKSRLLSDRFSAERPKGSFSTLEIQRTEQGDSAMYLCASSPGADQETQYFGPGTRLLVL.

The rearrangement links TRBV9 to TRBJ1-5, with D uncertain. There are 15 residues in the CDR3. Trimming removed 0 bases at V and 7 bases at J, with 14 bases between. The germline CDR1 and CDR2 sequences are SGDLS and YYNGEE. The CDR3 sequence is CASSVGAALEQPQHF. The CDR3 DNA follows: TGTGCCAGCAGCGTAGGGGCAGCCCTAGAGCAGCCCCAGCATTTT.

This clone was seen once. The V gene is TRBV7-9, the J gene TRBJ1-4, with D unresolved. Germline V gene lookup returns CDR1 SEHNR and CDR2 FQNEAQ (reference sequence). The CDR3 length is 14 residues. Trimming stripped 2 bases from V and 8 bases from J, with 12 bases between. DNA for the CDR3: TGTGCCAGCAGCTTAAGTGGGGAGGAGGAAAAACTGTTTTTT. It encodes CASSLSGEEEKLFF.